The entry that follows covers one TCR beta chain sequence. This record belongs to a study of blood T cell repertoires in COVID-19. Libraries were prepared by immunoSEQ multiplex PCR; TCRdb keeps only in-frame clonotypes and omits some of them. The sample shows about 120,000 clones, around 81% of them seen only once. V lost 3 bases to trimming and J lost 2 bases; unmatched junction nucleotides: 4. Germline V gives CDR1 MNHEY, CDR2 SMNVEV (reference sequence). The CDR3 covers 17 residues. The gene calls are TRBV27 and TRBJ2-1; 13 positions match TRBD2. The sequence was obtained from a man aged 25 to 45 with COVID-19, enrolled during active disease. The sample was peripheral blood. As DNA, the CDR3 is TGTGCCAGCAGTTTTACCACTAGCGGGGGGGCCTACAATGAGCAGTTCTTC. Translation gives CASSFTTSGGAYNEQFF.